The clone carrying this T cell receptor beta chain was found many times. The antigen is not known. Time point reported: sample taken at primary tumor resection. The sequenced material consisted of unsorted whole RNA from tumor, nontumor lung or frozen PBMC. This sample is part of a study of spatial heterogeneity in lung cancer. Background on the study: Detection consistently yielded more beta chains than alpha chains.

From the 5' RACE reads, TCRdb called clonotypes with MiXCR, one entry per CDR3 protein. The data contain about 42,000 distinct CDR3 sequences, about 6.7% of them singletons. Study-wide results and caveats: Ubiquitous expanded tumor TCRs surfaced in blood more at resection than they did at follow-up.

The germline gives CDR1 SGHTA, CDR2 FQGNSA. This CDR3 spans 13 amino acids. V gave up 2 bases and J gave up 11 bases; unmatched junction bases: 3. The chain couples TRBV7-2 to TRBJ1-4; 9 positions match TRBD1. The sample was PBMCs, taken at surgery. The sequence was collected from a female donor with early-stage non-small cell lung cancer. This CDR3 reads CASSLRTGDKLFF. CDR3 sequence (DNA): TGTGCCAGCAGCTTACGGACAGGGGACAAACTGTTTTTT.